This T cell receptor beta chain was sequenced for a study of T cells after posttransplantation cyclophosphamide. Study-level findings and limits: Donor-recipient repertoire similarity was low at 1-2 months, rising over year one. Recipient CMV seropositivity and CMV reactivation strongly tracked TRB clonality.

Measured with immunoSEQ multiplex PCR; TCRdb has only the in-frame clones, and not every one. The data show tens of thousands of clones, with none appearing a single time. Busulfan-fludarabine conditioning, marrow transplant, and cyclophosphamide on days +3 and +4 were administered. The CDR3 totals 13 residues. The V gene lost 5 bases and the J gene lost 8 bases, with 15 bases spanning the gap. CDR1 is MNHEY, CDR2 SMNVEV, per germline (reference sequence). This clone appeared many times. Its antigen remains unidentified. The TCR comes from a male patient younger than 35 who received an allogeneic stem cell transplant from a related donor, was CMV-positive, and had no GVHD. The graft donor may be the source of some T cells. The chain joins TRBV27 to TRBJ1-2; a weak D match, TRBD1 (5 bases). The source material was PBMCs, sampled after allogeneic stem cell transplant with posttransplant cyclophosphamide. The CDR3 bases are TGTGCCAGCAGTCACCCCGGGGGTTACGGCTACACCTTC. Translation gives CASSHPGGYGYTF.